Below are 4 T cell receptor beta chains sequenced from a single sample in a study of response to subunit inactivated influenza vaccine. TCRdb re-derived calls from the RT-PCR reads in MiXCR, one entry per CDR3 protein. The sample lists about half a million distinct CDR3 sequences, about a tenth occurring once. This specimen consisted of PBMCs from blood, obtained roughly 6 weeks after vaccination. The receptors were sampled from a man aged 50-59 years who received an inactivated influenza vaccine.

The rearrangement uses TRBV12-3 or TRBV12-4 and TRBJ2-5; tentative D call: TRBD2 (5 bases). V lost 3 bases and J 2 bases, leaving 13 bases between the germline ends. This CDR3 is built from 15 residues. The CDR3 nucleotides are TGTGCCAGCAGTTTTCCGGGGTCCGGGCAAGAGACCCAGTACTTC. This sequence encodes CASSFPGSGQETQYF.

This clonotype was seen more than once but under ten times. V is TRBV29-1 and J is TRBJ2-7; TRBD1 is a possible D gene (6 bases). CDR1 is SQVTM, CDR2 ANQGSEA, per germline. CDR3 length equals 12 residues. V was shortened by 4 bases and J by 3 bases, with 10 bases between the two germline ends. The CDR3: CSVGDTDYEQYF. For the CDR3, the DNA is TGCAGCGTTGGGGACACGGACTACGAGCAGTACTTC.

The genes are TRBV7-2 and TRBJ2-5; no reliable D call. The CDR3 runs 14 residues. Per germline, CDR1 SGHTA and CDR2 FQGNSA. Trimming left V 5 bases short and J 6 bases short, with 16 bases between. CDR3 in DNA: TGTGCCAGCAGCCGAGGCGCGGTCGGTCAGACCCAGTACTTC. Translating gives CASSRGAVGQTQYF.

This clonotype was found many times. CDR3 residues: CSARGQGVETQYF. DNA of the CDR3: TGCAGTGCTAGAGGCCAGGGAGTAGAGACCCAGTACTTC. The V call is TRBV20-1, the J call TRBJ2-5; D tentatively reads TRBD1 or TRBD2 (5 bases each). V was cut by 1 base and J by 4 bases, with 10 bases left in between. The CDR3 consists of 13 residues. Germline lookup yields CDR1 DFQATT and CDR2 SNEGSKA (reference sequence).